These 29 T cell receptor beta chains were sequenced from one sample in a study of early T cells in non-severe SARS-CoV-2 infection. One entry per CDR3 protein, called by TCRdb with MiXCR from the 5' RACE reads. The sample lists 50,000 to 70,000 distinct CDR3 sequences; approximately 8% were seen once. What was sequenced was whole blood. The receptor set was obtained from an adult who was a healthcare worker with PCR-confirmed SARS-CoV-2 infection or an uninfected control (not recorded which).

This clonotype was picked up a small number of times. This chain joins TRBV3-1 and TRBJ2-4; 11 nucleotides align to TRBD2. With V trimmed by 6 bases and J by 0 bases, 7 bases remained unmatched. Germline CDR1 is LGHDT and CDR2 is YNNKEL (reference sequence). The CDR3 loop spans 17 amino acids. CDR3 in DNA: TGTGCCAGCAGTGCCGGGACTAGCGGTCTAGCCAAAAACATTCAGTACTTC. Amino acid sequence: CASSAGTSGLAKNIQYF.

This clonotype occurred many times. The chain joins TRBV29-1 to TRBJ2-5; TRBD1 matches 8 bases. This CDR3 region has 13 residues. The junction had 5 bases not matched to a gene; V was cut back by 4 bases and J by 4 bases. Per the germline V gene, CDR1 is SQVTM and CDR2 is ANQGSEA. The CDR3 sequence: CSVVSQGAETQYF. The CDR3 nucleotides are TGCAGCGTTGTGAGCCAGGGGGCAGAGACCCAGTACTTC.

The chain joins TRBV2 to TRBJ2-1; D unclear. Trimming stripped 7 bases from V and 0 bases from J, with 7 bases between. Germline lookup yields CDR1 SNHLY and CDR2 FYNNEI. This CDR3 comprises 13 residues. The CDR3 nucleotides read TGTGCCAGCAAGGGCGGCTCCTACAATGAGCAGTTCTTC. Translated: CASKGGSYNEQFF. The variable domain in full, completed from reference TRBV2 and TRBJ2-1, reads EPEVTQTPSHQVTQMGQEVILRCVPISNHLYFYWYRQILGQKVEFLVSFYNNEISEKSEIFDDQFSVERPDGSNFTLKIRSTKLEDSAMYFCASKGGSYNEQFFGPGTRLTVL.

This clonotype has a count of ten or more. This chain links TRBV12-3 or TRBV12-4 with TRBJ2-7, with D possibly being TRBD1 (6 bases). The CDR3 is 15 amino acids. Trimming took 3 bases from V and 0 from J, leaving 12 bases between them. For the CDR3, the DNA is TGTGCCAGCAGTTTCCGAGGGGGAAGCTCCTACGAGCAGTACTTC. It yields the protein CASSFRGGSSYEQYF.

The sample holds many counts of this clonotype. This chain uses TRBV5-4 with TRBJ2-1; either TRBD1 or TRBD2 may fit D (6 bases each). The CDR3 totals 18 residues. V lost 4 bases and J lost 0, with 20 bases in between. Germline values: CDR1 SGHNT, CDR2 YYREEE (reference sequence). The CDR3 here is CASSVGLPKGGSYNEQFF. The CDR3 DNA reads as TGTGCCAGCAGCGTTGGACTACCGAAGGGGGGCTCCTACAATGAGCAGTTCTTC. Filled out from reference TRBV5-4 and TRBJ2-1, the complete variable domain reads ETGVTQSPTHLIKTRGQQVTLRCSSQSGHNTVSWYQQALGQGPQFIFQYYREEENGRGNFPPRFSGLQFPNYSSELNVNALELDDSALYLCASSVGLPKGGSYNEQFFGPGTRLTVL.

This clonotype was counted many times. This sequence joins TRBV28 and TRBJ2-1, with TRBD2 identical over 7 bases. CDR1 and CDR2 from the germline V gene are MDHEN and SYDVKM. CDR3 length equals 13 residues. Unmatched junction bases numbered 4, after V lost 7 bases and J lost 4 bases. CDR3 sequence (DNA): TGTGCCAGCACCGCGGGGGTTTACAATGAGCAGTTCTTC. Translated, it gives CASTAGVYNEQFF.

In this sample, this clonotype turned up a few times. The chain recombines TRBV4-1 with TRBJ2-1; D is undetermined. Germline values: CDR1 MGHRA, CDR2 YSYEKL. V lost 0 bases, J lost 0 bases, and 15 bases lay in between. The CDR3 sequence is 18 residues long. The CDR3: CASSQDRATWSSYNEQFF. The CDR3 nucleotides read TGCGCCAGCAGCCAAGATCGGGCGACTTGGAGCTCCTACAATGAGCAGTTCTTC.

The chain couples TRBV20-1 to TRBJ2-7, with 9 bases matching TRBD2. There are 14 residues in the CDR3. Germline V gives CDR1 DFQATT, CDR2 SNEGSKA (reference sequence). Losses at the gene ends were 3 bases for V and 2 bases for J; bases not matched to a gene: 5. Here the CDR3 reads CSARSGRPPYEQYF. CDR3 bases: TGCAGTGCTAGGAGCGGGAGGCCCCCCTACGAGCAGTACTTC.

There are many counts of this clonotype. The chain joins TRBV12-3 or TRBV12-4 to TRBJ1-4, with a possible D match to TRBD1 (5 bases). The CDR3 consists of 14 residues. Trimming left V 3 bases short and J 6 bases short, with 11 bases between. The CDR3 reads CASSFSGADEKLFF. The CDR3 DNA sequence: TGTGCCAGCAGTTTCTCCGGGGCAGATGAAAAACTGTTTTTT.

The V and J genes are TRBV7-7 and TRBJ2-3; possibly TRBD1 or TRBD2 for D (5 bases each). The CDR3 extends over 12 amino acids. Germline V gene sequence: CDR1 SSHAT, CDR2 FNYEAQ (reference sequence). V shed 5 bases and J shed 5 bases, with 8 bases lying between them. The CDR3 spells CASSSGGDTQYF. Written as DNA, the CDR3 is TGTGCCAGCAGCAGTGGGGGAGATACGCAGTATTTT.

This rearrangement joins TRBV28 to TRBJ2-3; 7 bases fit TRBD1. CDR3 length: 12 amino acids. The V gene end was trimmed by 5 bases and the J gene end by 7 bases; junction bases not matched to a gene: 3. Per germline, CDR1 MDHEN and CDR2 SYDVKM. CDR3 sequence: CASSVQGYTQYF. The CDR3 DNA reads TGTGCCAGCAGTGTACAGGGGTATACGCAGTATTTT.

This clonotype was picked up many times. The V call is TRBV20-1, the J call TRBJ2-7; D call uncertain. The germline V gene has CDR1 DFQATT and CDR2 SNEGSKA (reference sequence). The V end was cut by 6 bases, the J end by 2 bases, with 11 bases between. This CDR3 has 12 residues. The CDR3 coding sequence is TGCAGTGCAGCTCCTACTGCCTACGAGCAGTACTTC. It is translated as CSAAPTAYEQYF.

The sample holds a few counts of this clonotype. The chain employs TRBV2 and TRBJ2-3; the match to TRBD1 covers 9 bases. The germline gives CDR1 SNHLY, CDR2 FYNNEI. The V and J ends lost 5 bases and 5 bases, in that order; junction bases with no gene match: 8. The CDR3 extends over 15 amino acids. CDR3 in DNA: TGTGCCAGCAGTACCGACAGGGGGGCTGGAGATACGCAGTATTTT. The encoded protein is CASSTDRGAGDTQYF. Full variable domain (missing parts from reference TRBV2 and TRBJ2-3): EPEVTQTPSHQVTQMGQEVILRCVPISNHLYFYWYRQILGQKVEFLVSFYNNEISEKSEIFDDQFSVERPDGSNFTLKIRSTKLEDSAMYFCASSTDRGAGDTQYFGPGTRLTVL.

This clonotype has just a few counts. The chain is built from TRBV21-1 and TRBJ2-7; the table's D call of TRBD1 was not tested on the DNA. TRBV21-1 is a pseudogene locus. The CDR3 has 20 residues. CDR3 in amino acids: CASSKVGRVTGCKVYYEQYF. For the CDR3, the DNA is TGTGCCAGCAGCAAAGTGGGGAGGGTGACAGGGTGTAAGGTCTACTACGAGCAGTACTTC.

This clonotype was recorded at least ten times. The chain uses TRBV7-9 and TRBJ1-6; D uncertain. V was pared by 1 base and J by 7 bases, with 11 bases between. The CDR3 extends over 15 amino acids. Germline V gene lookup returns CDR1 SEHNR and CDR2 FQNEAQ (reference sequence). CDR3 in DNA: TGTGCCAGCAGCTTAGTCGCCCGAGGGAATTCACCCCTCCACTTT. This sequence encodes CASSLVARGNSPLHF.

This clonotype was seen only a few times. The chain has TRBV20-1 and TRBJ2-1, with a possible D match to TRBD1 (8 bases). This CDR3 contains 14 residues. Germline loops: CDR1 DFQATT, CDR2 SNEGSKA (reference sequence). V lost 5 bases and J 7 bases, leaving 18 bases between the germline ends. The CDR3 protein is CSAFTGGGINEQFF. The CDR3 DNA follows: TGCAGTGCTTTCACAGGGGGGGGAATAAATGAGCAGTTCTTC.

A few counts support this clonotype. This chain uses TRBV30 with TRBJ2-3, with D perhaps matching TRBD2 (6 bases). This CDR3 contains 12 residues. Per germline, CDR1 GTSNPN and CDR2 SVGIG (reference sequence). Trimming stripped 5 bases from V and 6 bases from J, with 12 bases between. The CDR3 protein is CAWRRAIDTQYF. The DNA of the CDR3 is TGTGCCTGGCGGAGGGCGATTGATACGCAGTATTTT.

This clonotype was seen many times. As DNA, the CDR3 is TGTGCCTGGAGTGCAGGACTAGCGGCTCAAGAGACCCAGTACTTC. This gives the protein CAWSAGLAAQETQYF. The gene calls are TRBV30 and TRBJ2-5; TRBD2 matches 10 bases. The V gene's germline CDR1 is GTSNPN and CDR2 SVGIG (reference sequence). The CDR3 length is 15 residues. Trimming removed 1 base from V and 2 bases from J; junction bases left unmatched: 4.

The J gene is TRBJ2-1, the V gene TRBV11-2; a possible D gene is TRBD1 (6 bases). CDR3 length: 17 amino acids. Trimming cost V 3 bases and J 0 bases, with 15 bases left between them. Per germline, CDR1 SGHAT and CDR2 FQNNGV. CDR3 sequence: CASSLKEGTSSYNEQFF. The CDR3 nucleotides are TGTGCCAGCAGCTTGAAGGAAGGGACAAGCTCCTACAATGAGCAGTTCTTC.

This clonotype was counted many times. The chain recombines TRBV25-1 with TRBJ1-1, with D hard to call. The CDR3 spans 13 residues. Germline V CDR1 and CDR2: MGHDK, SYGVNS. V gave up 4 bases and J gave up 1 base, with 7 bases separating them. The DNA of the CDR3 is TGTGCCAGCAGTGCTAGCGGGAACACTGAAGCTTTCTTT. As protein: CASSASGNTEAFF.

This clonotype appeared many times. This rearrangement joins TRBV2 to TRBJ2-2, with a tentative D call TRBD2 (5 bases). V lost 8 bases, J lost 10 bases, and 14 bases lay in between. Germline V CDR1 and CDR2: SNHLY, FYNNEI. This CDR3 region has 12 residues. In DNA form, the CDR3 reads TGTGCCAGCCAGGACGAGGGCCAGGAGCTGTTTTTT. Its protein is CASQDEGQELFF. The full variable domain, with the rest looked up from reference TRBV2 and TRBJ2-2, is EPEVTQTPSHQVTQMGQEVILRCVPISNHLYFYWYRQILGQKVEFLVSFYNNEISEKSEIFDDQFSVERPDGSNFTLKIRSTKLEDSAMYFCASQDEGQELFFGEGSRLTVL.

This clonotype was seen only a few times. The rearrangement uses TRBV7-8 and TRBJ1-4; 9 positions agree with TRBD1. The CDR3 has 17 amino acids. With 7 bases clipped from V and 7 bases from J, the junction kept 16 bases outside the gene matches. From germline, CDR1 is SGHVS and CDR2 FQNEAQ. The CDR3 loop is CASTPYRGRLGGEKLFF. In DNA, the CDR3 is TGTGCCAGCACCCCCTACAGGGGGCGCTTGGGTGGTGAAAAACTGTTTTTT.

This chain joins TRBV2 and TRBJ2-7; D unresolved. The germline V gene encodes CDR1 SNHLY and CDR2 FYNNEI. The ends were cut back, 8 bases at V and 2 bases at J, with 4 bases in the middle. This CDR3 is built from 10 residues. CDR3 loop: CASGAYEQYF. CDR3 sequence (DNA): TGTGCCAGCGGGGCCTACGAGCAGTACTTC.

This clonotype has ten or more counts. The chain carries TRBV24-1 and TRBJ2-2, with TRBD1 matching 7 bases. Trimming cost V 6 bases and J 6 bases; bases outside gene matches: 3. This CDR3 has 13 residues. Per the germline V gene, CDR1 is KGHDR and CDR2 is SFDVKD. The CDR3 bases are TGTGCCACCAGTTTTACAGGGGCCGGGGAGCTGTTTTTT. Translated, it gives CATSFTGAGELFF.

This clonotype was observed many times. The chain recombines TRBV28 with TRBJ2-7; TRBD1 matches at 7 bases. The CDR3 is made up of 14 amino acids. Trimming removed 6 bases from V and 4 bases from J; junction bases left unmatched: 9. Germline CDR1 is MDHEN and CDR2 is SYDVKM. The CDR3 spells CASRAVGTAYEQYF. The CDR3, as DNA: TGTGCCAGCAGGGCCGTTGGGACAGCTTACGAGCAGTACTTC.

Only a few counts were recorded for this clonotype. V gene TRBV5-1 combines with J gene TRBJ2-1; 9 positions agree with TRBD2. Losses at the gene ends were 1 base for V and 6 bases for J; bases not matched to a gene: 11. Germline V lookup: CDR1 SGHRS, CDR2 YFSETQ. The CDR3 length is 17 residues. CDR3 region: CASSLFQAGGPGNEQFF. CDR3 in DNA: TGCGCCAGCAGCTTGTTCCAGGCGGGAGGGCCCGGCAATGAGCAGTTCTTC.

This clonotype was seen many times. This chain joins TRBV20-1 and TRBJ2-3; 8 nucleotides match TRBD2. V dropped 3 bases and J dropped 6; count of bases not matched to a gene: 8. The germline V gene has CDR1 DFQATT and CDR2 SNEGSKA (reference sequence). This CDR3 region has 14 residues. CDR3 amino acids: CSASPGGPRDTQYF. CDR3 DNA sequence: TGCAGTGCTAGTCCGGGAGGGCCAAGGGATACGCAGTATTTT.

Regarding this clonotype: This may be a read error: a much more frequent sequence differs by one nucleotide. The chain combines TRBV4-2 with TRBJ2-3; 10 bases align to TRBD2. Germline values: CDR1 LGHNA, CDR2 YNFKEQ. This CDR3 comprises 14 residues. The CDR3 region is CASHGTSDTDTRYF. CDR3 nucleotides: TGTGCCAGTCACGGGACTAGCGACACAGATACGCGGTATTTT.

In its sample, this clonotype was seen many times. CDR3: CASSQDPNGETQYF. In DNA form, the CDR3 reads TGTGCCAGCAGCCAAGACCCAAACGGAGAGACCCAGTACTTC. V usage is TRBV3-1 and J usage is TRBJ2-5; D not resolved. The V gene lost 0 bases and the J gene lost 4 bases, with 9 bases spanning the gap. Germline CDR1 LGHDT, CDR2 YNNKEL (reference sequence). The CDR3 consists of 14 residues.